Listed below are T cell receptor beta chains from one sample, sequenced in a study of blood T cells in healthy people across ages. TCRdb recomputed calls from the 5' RACE reads with MiXCR, one row per CDR3 protein. There are about 1,500,000 distinct CDR3 sequences in the sample; roughly 40% occur only once, and 7% to 9% lies in the top ten. The source material was blood. These receptors came from a woman aged 18-29 years in good health. The CDR3 runs from the conserved cysteine through the conserved F or W. Each record gives: J gene, clone size, D gene, V gene, CDR3 protein, CDR3 DNA. The D gene is left open where the match is weak. The listing skips clone size in some rows; elsewhere it reads once, few, many or a size class.

J gene: TRBJ2-7
clone size: few
D gene: TRBD1
V gene: TRBV6-5
CDR3 protein: CASSYSGTGHYEQYF
CDR3 DNA: TGTGCCAGCAGTTACTCGGGGACAGGTCATTACGAGCAGTACTTC

J gene: TRBJ1-2
clone size: -
D gene: -
V gene: TRBV10-3
CDR3 protein: CAIFLAGAGGYYGYTF
CDR3 DNA: TGTGCCATCTTCCTGGCAGGGGCTGGGGGCTACTATGGCTACACCTTC

J gene: TRBJ1-5
clone size: -
D gene: TRBD1
V gene: TRBV27
CDR3 protein: CASSISETGGGQPQHF
CDR3 DNA: TGTGCCAGCAGTATATCCGAGACAGGGGGAGGTCAGCCCCAGCATTTT

J gene: TRBJ2-7
clone size: -
D gene: -
V gene: TRBV21-1
CDR3 protein: CASSRRVRESKSYNEQYF
CDR3 DNA: TGTGCCAGCAGTCGAAGGGTTCGGGAGTCGAAGTCCTACAATGAGCAGTACTTC

J gene: TRBJ1-5
clone size: few
D gene: -
V gene: TRBV20-1
CDR3 protein: CSASFPAPDDNQPQHF
CDR3 DNA: TGCAGTGCTAGTTTTCCGGCTCCGGATGACAATCAGCCCCAGCATTTT

J gene: TRBJ2-7
clone size: -
D gene: -
V gene: TRBV21-1
CDR3 protein: CASSKERDHREQYF
CDR3 DNA: TGTGCCAGCAGCAAAGAGAGGGACCACCGCGAGCAGTACTTC

J gene: TRBJ1-2
clone size: few
D gene: TRBD1
V gene: TRBV4-1
CDR3 protein: CASSQDQSGGAYGYTF
CDR3 DNA: TGCGCCAGCAGCCAAGATCAGTCAGGGGGTGCCTATGGCTACACCTTC

J gene: TRBJ1-1
clone size: -
D gene: -
V gene: TRBV12-3/TRBV12-4
CDR3 protein: CASSLGEATEAFF
CDR3 DNA: TGTGCCAGCAGTTTAGGTGAGGCCACTGAAGCTTTCTTT

J gene: TRBJ2-7
clone size: -
D gene: TRBD2
V gene: TRBV5-1
CDR3 protein: CASSSPTSGSNFYEQYF
CDR3 DNA: TGCGCCAGCAGCTCTCCCACCAGCGGGAGTAACTTCTACGAGCAGTACTTC

J gene: TRBJ1-6
clone size: -
D gene: -
V gene: TRBV27
CDR3 protein: CASSLSTAPNSPLHF
CDR3 DNA: TGTGCCAGCAGTTTATCAACGGCCCCCAATTCGCCCCTCCACTTT

J gene: TRBJ2-1
clone size: -
D gene: TRBD2
V gene: TRBV6-2/TRBV6-3
CDR3 protein: CASTQGKGGGAYNEQFF
CDR3 DNA: TGTGCCAGCACCCAAGGAAAGGGCGGGGGGGCCTACAATGAGCAGTTCTTC

J gene: TRBJ1-2
clone size: -
D gene: TRBD1
V gene: TRBV7-2
CDR3 protein: CASSLVTGGRGYTF
CDR3 DNA: TGTGCCAGCAGCCTAGTGACAGGGGGCCGCGGCTACACCTTC

J gene: TRBJ2-7
clone size: few
D gene: TRBD2
V gene: TRBV20-1
CDR3 protein: CSVVGGRSYEQYF
CDR3 DNA: TGCAGTGTGGTGGGAGGGAGGTCCTACGAGCAGTACTTC

J gene: TRBJ1-1
clone size: few
D gene: TRBD1
V gene: TRBV11-2
CDR3 protein: CASSWGGTANTEAFF
CDR3 DNA: TGTGCCAGCAGCTGGGGGGGGACAGCGAACACTGAAGCTTTCTTT

J gene: TRBJ2-7
clone size: -
D gene: TRBD2
V gene: TRBV6-1
CDR3 protein: CASSELAGGPGYEQYF
CDR3 DNA: TGTGCCAGCAGTGAACTAGCGGGGGGGCCAGGATATGAGCAGTACTTC

J gene: TRBJ2-7
clone size: few
D gene: -
V gene: TRBV20-1
CDR3 protein: CGRGDSYEQYF
CDR3 DNA: TGCGGGAGGGGGGACTCCTACGAGCAGTACTTC

J gene: TRBJ1-1
clone size: -
D gene: TRBD1
V gene: TRBV3-1
CDR3 protein: CASSQEGLSPGQVTRGTEAFF
CDR3 DNA: TGTGCCAGCAGCCAAGAAGGACTATCACCGGGACAGGTGACGAGAGGCACTGAAGCTTTCTTT

J gene: TRBJ2-1
clone size: few
D gene: TRBD2
V gene: TRBV5-1
CDR3 protein: CASSSATPGLAGSYNEQFF
CDR3 DNA: TGCGCCAGCAGCTCGGCTACGCCGGGACTAGCGGGGTCCTACAATGAGCAGTTCTTC

J gene: TRBJ2-3
clone size: -
D gene: TRBD2
V gene: TRBV2
CDR3 protein: CASSDTSGRGLSQYF
CDR3 DNA: TGTGCCAGCAGTGATACTAGCGGGAGAGGTTTGTCGCAGTATTTT

J gene: TRBJ1-1
clone size: -
D gene: TRBD1
V gene: TRBV20-1
CDR3 protein: CSARDRGSMNTEAFF
CDR3 DNA: TGCAGTGCTAGAGACAGGGGGAGCATGAACACTGAAGCTTTCTTT

J gene: TRBJ2-3
clone size: few
D gene: TRBD2
V gene: TRBV6-1
CDR3 protein: CASTGLAGGPSTDTQYF
CDR3 DNA: TGTGCCAGCACGGGACTAGCGGGAGGGCCGAGCACAGATACGCAGTATTTT

J gene: TRBJ1-4
clone size: once
D gene: -
V gene: TRBV20-1
CDR3 protein: CSARAPEGEKLFF
CDR3 DNA: TGCAGTGCTAGAGCTCCCGAGGGGGAAAAACTGTTTTTT

J gene: TRBJ1-2
clone size: -
D gene: -
V gene: TRBV4-1
CDR3 protein: CASSQDIRQDYGYTF
CDR3 DNA: TGCGCCAGCAGCCAAGATATTCGACAGGACTATGGCTACACCTTC

J gene: TRBJ1-3
clone size: -
D gene: -
V gene: TRBV20-1
CDR3 protein: CSAEAGPNTIYF
CDR3 DNA: TGCAGTGCTGAGGCAGGCCCAAACACCATATATTTT

J gene: TRBJ2-1
clone size: -
D gene: -
V gene: TRBV6-2/TRBV6-3
CDR3 protein: CATRTDRSSYNEQFF
CDR3 DNA: TGTGCCACCAGGACGGATCGTAGCTCCTACAATGAGCAGTTCTTC

J gene: TRBJ1-2
clone size: -
D gene: -
V gene: TRBV4-1
CDR3 protein: CASSQGPSVYGYTF
CDR3 DNA: TGCGCCAGCAGCCAGGGACCGTCTGTCTATGGCTACACCTTC

J gene: TRBJ2-7
clone size: -
D gene: TRBD2
V gene: TRBV25-1
CDR3 protein: CASSATSGRGYEQYF
CDR3 DNA: TGTGCCAGCAGTGCTACTAGCGGGAGGGGATACGAGCAGTACTTC

J gene: TRBJ2-7
clone size: few
D gene: -
V gene: TRBV7-2
CDR3 protein: CASAPGRSSYEQYF
CDR3 DNA: TGTGCCAGCGCCCCGGGACGGAGCTCCTACGAGCAGTACTTC

J gene: TRBJ2-7
clone size: -
D gene: TRBD2
V gene: TRBV6-1
CDR3 protein: CASRPPGTSGGRNSYEQYF
CDR3 DNA: TGTGCCAGCAGACCCCCCGGGACTAGCGGGGGGCGGAATTCCTACGAGCAGTACTTC

J gene: TRBJ2-1
clone size: few
D gene: -
V gene: TRBV6-5
CDR3 protein: CASREGDNEQFF
CDR3 DNA: TGTGCCAGCAGGGAAGGGGACAATGAGCAGTTCTTC

J gene: TRBJ2-7
clone size: many
D gene: -
V gene: TRBV29-1
CDR3 protein: CSVEEEGSYEQYF
CDR3 DNA: TGCAGCGTTGAAGAAGAGGGCTCCTACGAGCAGTACTTC

J gene: TRBJ2-1
clone size: once
D gene: TRBD2
V gene: TRBV7-6
CDR3 protein: CASSQTGLAPYNEQFF
CDR3 DNA: TGTGCCAGCAGCCAAACCGGACTAGCACCCTACAATGAGCAGTTCTTC

J gene: TRBJ2-1
clone size: few
D gene: -
V gene: TRBV20-1
CDR3 protein: CSAPRSGPMKPDSYNEQFF
CDR3 DNA: TGCAGTGCTCCACGTAGCGGCCCGATGAAACCCGACTCCTACAATGAGCAGTTCTTC

J gene: TRBJ2-3
clone size: -
D gene: -
V gene: TRBV15
CDR3 protein: CATSEGPGAGTDTQYF
CDR3 DNA: TGTGCCACCAGCGAAGGTCCAGGGGCAGGCACAGATACGCAGTATTTT

J gene: TRBJ2-7
clone size: -
D gene: -
V gene: TRBV12-3/TRBV12-4
CDR3 protein: CASSFEGSTYEQYF
CDR3 DNA: TGTGCCAGCAGTTTTGAAGGGTCAACCTACGAGCAGTACTTC

J gene: TRBJ1-2
clone size: -
D gene: TRBD1
V gene: TRBV6-5
CDR3 protein: CASSYRGTGADGYTF
CDR3 DNA: TGCGCCAGCAGTTACCGAGGGACAGGGGCCGATGGCTACACCTTC

J gene: TRBJ1-4
clone size: -
D gene: -
V gene: TRBV4-1
CDR3 protein: CASSQALGVTNEKLFF
CDR3 DNA: TGCGCCAGCAGCCAAGCTCTAGGGGTAACTAATGAAAAACTGTTTTTT